This T cell receptor beta chain derives from a study of immune heterogeneity within non-small cell lung tumors. General study results and limits: Recurring identical dominant CDR3 beta clonotypes were observed across tumor sites within a patient, together with site-unique high-frequency clones.

The TCR beta CDR3 region was amplified by multiplex PCR employing 32 V and 13 J primers. TCRdb recomputed calls from the multiplex PCR reads with MiXCR, one row per CDR3 protein. This table has 4,600 or so distinct CDR3 sequences, approximately 35% appearing once. Template input was genomic DNA from bulk tumor (around 610 ng per sample). Each primary tumor yielded several biopsies, collected far apart from one another at surgery. Samples came from untreated patients having curative surgery for newly diagnosed non-small cell lung cancer. This clonotype was seen once. Its matching antigen is unknown. The CDR3 consists of 18 residues. Germline values: CDR1 MGHRA, CDR2 YSYEKL. Trimming took off 0 bases at V and 3 bases at J, with 20 bases between the two ends.

Sequenced sample: lung tumor tissue. This receptor was taken from a woman aged 50 to 60 with non-small cell lung cancer. The rearrangement joins TRBV4-1 to TRBJ1-1; maybe TRBD1 (6 bases). This CDR3 reads CASSQDPGTLRGDTEAFF. The CDR3 DNA follows: TGCGCCAGCAGCCAAGATCCGGGGACACTTAGAGGGGACACTGAAGCTTTCTTT.